The 10 T cell receptor beta chains in this list originate from one sample, sequenced in a study of graft-versus-host responses after intestinal transplantation. The antigens of these receptors remain unknown. The data were produced by immunoSEQ multiplex PCR, yet TCRdb's version contains in-frame clones alone and is incomplete. The repertoire has around 76,000 clones, about 94% of them found once; the top ten carry less than 0.55%. The sample consisted of unstimulated CD8+ T cells sorted from spleen or lymph node cells, taken before intestinal transplant. These receptors were collected from a human donor who received an intestinal transplant.

This chain connects TRBV9 to TRBJ1-2; 10 bases are shared with TRBD1. The CDR3 has 17 amino acids. CDR1 is SGDLS, CDR2 YYNGEE, per germline. Germline trimming cut 1 base from V and 8 bases from J; bases unmatched to any gene: 14. CDR3 residues: CASSVPEGGQGPFGYTF. The CDR3 DNA reads TGTGCCAGCAGCGTACCAGAGGGGGGACAGGGGCCGTTCGGCTACACCTTC.

This chain links TRBV20-1 with TRBJ2-7; the D call may be TRBD1 or TRBD2 (5 bases each). V was pared by 5 bases and J by 6 bases, with 11 bases between. The CDR3 is 11 amino acids. CDR1 is DFQATT and CDR2 is SNEGSKA in the germline V gene (reference sequence). The CDR3 coding sequence is TGCAGTGCTCTCCAGAGGGGCGAGCAGTACTTC. This gives the protein CSALQRGEQYF.

The V gene is TRBV4-1, the J gene TRBJ2-1; D may be TRBD2 (6 bases). Germline loops: CDR1 MGHRA, CDR2 YSYEKL. V shed 1 base and J shed 14 bases, with 15 bases lying between them. CDR3 size: 13 residues. The CDR3 sequence: CASSQGLAGLEFF. CDR3 coding DNA: TGCGCCAGCAGCCAAGGGTTGGCGGGATTGGAGTTCTTC.

The chain employs TRBV10-3 and TRBJ2-1; a possible D gene is TRBD1 (5 bases). The V and J ends lost 8 bases and 6 bases respectively, with 11 bases between them. This CDR3 region has 12 residues. CDR1 and CDR2 (germline): ENHRY, SYGVKD. CDR3 amino acids: CAILGQGNEQFF. In nucleotides, the CDR3 is TGTGCCATCCTGGGGCAGGGCAATGAGCAGTTCTTC.

The chain is built from TRBV28 and TRBJ2-5; D might be TRBD2 (6 bases). V was cut by 2 bases and J by 5 bases, with 15 bases left in between. The length of the CDR3 is 15 residues. Germline V gene data show CDR1 as MDHEN and CDR2 as SYDVKM. CDR3 DNA sequence: TGTGCCAGCAGTTTAGAGTTGGAGGGTTGGGAGACCCAGTACTTC. It codes for CASSLELEGWETQYF.

The chain is built from TRBV6-5 and TRBJ1-1; 7 positions match TRBD1. This CDR3 contains 15 residues. Germline V gives CDR1 MNHEY, CDR2 SVGAGI. The V and J ends lost 5 bases and 3 bases, in that order; junction bases with no gene match: 9. The CDR3 spells CASSARVTGDTEAFF. The CDR3 coding sequence is TGTGCCAGCAGTGCCAGGGTCACAGGGGACACTGAAGCTTTCTTT.

The V call is TRBV9, the J call TRBJ2-1; perhaps TRBD1 as D (5 bases). From germline, CDR1 is SGDLS and CDR2 YYNGEE. Trimming pared 4 bases from V and 7 bases from J, leaving 15 bases between. This CDR3 region has 14 residues. CDR3 nucleotide sequence: TGTGCCAGCAGCTCCCCCGCTGGACATAATGAGCAGTTCTTC. Its protein product is CASSSPAGHNEQFF.

The gene calls are TRBV18 and TRBJ1-2; no clear D. CDR3 length: 16 amino acids. The V end lost 5 bases, the J end lost 3 bases, and 19 bases lay between the germline ends. Germline assignment: CDR1 KGHSH and CDR2 LQKENI. CDR3 protein: CASSELLARRYYGYTF. In DNA, the CDR3 is TGTGCCAGCTCAGAGTTGTTGGCCAGGAGATACTATGGCTACACCTTC.

V is TRBV16 and J is TRBJ2-5; 11 positions match TRBD2. The J call is doubtful: the DNA matches TRBJ2-7 better. Germline V gives CDR1 KGHSY, CDR2 FQNENV. The length of the CDR3 is 16 residues. This CDR3 reads CASSQRLAGFGYEQYF. The CDR3 DNA reads as TGTGCCAGCAGCCAAAGACTAGCGGGATTTGGTTACGAGCAGTACTTC.

This sequence joins TRBV27 and TRBJ1-1, with D possibly matching TRBD1 (5 bases). V was clipped by 4 bases and J by 2 bases, with 17 bases between them. This CDR3 is 16 amino acids long. Germline-derived CDR1 and CDR2 are MNHEY and SMNVEV (reference sequence). The chain's CDR3 is CASSSDTLTPNTEAFF. CDR3 nucleotides: TGTGCCAGCAGTTCGGACACCTTAACCCCTAACACTGAAGCTTTCTTT.